This entry features one T cell receptor beta chain sequence. TCRdb re-called the 5' RACE reads and catalogs CDR3 proteins one per entry, DNA excluded. The clone table shows about 110,000 distinct CDR3 sequences, with the ten largest holding around 12%. Whole-blood RNA isolation (total RNA) proceeded without T cell sorting. These data belong to a study of monozygotic twins with inflammatory bowel disease. The CDR3 runs 13 residues. Germline values: CDR1 SQVTM, CDR2 ANQGSEA. This TCR was recovered from a human donor with ulcerative colitis or Crohn's disease, or a healthy co-twin of an affected twin (not recorded which). Sequenced input: blood. The genes are TRBV29-1 and TRBJ2-3. CDR3 residues: CSVDNRPTDTQYF.